This TCR beta chain was retrieved from a study of cytomegalovirus exposure and HLA in healthy donors. Study outcomes and limitations: The HLA-A and HLA-B alleles of most subjects were reportedly predicted accurately from TCR beta sequences.

The CDR3 totals 14 residues. Germline V gene data show CDR1 as MNHEY and CDR2 as SMNVEV (reference sequence). V trimming: 3 bases; J trimming: 1 base; junction bases outside the gene matches: 0. Both 60 Vbeta primers and 13 Jbeta primers went into the PCR. The method was immunoSEQ multiplex PCR; TCRdb's version includes in-frame clones alone and lacks a portion of them. This table lists approximately 180,000 clones. A word on this clone: Its antigen is still unknown. This specimen includes other DNA sequences encoding the same CDR3.

The V call is TRBV27, the J call TRBJ1-5, with 7 bases fitting TRBD1. Sequenced material: PBMCs. This clonotype was obtained from a man aged 30 to 39 in good health and CMV-seronegative. CDR3 in amino acids: CASSLGQSNQPQHF. CDR3 DNA: TGTGCCAGCAGTTTGGGACAGAGCAATCAGCCCCAGCATTTT.